This TCR beta chain was documented in a study of blood T cell repertoires in COVID-19. Study context: Spain, Italy and the United States supplied samples that represented acute and convalescent COVID-19. The analysed material was cDNA or gDNA that came from T cells, B-cell-depleted T cells, or PBMCs.

Original analysis: Using reference gene primer amplification, nucleated cell counts were estimated. The repertoire was sequenced with immunoSEQ multiplex PCR; TCRdb's copy has only in-frame clones and lacks some. The DNA gave D and trimming, while V, J and clone size come from that table. The sample contains 110,000 to 150,000 clones, 75% to 90% of which appear only once. Germline assignment: CDR1 SGHRS and CDR2 YFSETQ. The V gene lost 4 bases and the J gene lost 6 bases, with 18 bases spanning the gap. CDR3 length equals 15 residues. Sequencing input: peripheral blood. The chain is built from TRBV5-1 and TRBJ2-3, with TRBD1 as a possible D gene (6 bases). This clonotype originated in a woman of 80 years or more with acute or convalescent COVID-19. CDR3: CASSDQGPPEDTQYF. CDR3 sequence (DNA): TGCGCCAGCAGCGATCAGGGGCCCCCGGAGGATACGCAGTATTTT.